The 32 T cell receptor beta chains below were found in one sample sequenced in a study of T-cell reconstitution after alpha-beta-depleted transplantation in children. Preparation of the TCRbeta library was carried out with unique molecular identifiers. TCRdb processed the PCR reads anew with MiXCR; each CDR3 protein has one entry. The sample yields around 580,000 distinct CDR3 sequences, over 25% seen once. Sequenced material: PBMCs, taken before TCRalphabeta/CD19-depleted stem cell transplant. These TCRs come from a boy less than two years old with Wiskott-Aldrich syndrome, due to receive a stem cell transplant.

The chain employs TRBV27 and TRBJ1-2; no clear D gene. V was pared by 5 bases and J by 3 bases, with 16 bases between. Germline lookup yields CDR1 MNHEY and CDR2 SMNVEV (reference sequence). The CDR3 length is 15 residues. CDR3 in DNA: TGTGCCAGCAGTCCCGCAGGTCCTCTTTACTATGGCTACACCTTC. It is translated as CASSPAGPLYYGYTF.

To note about this clonotype: The germline gene is not matched at one end of the junction; a read error may be the cause. This chain links TRBV20-1 with TRBJ1-4; 9 bases align to TRBD1. This CDR3 has 16 amino acids. Germline V gene lookup returns CDR1 DFQATT and CDR2 SNEGSKA (reference sequence). The CDR3 reads CSASLTGTGIGENLFF. The CDR3 DNA follows: TGCAGTGCTAGCCTTACCGGGACAGGGATAGGGGAAAACCTGTTTTTT.

V and J are TRBV5-1 and TRBJ2-7; 10 bases fit TRBD2. The CDR3 loop spans 14 amino acids. Per the germline V gene, CDR1 is SGHRS and CDR2 is YFSETQ. Trimming at V came to 2 bases and at J to 5 bases, leaving 4 bases not matched to a gene. The DNA of the CDR3 is TGCGCCAGCAGCTTAAGCGGGAGGGGCGACGAGCAGTACTTC. Translating gives CASSLSGRGDEQYF.

The V call is TRBV10-3, the J call TRBJ2-3; no clear D gene. CDR3 length equals 12 residues. In germline, CDR1 is ENHRY, CDR2 SYGVKD. The V gene lost 4 bases and the J gene lost 6 bases, with 8 bases spanning the gap. The CDR3: CAISVRADTQYF. DNA for the CDR3: TGTGCCATCAGTGTTAGGGCGGATACGCAGTATTTT.

This chain uses TRBV3-1 with TRBJ2-3; D ambiguous. This CDR3 region has 16 residues. Germline V gene data show CDR1 as LGHDT and CDR2 as YNNKEL (reference sequence). V lost 2 bases and J lost 2, with 14 bases in between. In DNA form, the CDR3 reads TGTGCCAGCAGCCAACAGACCCCGGGTTTCACAGATACGCAGTATTTT. Its protein product is CASSQQTPGFTDTQYF.

The table lists this clonotype with a few counts. J is TRBJ2-5 and V is TRBV7-2, with D possibly being TRBD1 or TRBD2 (5 bases each). The CDR3 extends over 14 amino acids. CDR1 and CDR2 (germline): SGHTA, FQGNSA. Trimming stripped 5 bases from V and 2 bases from J, with 12 bases between. CDR3 nucleotides: TGTGCCAGCAGCCGCCTGGGACGGCAAGAGACCCAGTACTTC. This translates into CASSRLGRQETQYF.

This clonotype was observed a handful of times. The rearrangement uses TRBV15 and TRBJ2-3; D might be TRBD2 (6 bases). CDR3 length equals 14 residues. The V end lost 2 bases, the J end lost 0 bases, and 6 bases lay between the germline ends. Germline V gives CDR1 LNHNV, CDR2 YYDKDF (reference sequence). In DNA, the CDR3 is TGTGCCACCAGCAGAAGCGGGAGCACAGATACGCAGTATTTT. It yields the protein CATSRSGSTDTQYF. Full variable domain (remainder filled in from reference TRBV15 and TRBJ2-3): DAMVIQNPRYQVTQFGKPVTLSCSQTLNHNVMYWYQQKSSQAPKLLFHYYDKDFNNEADTPDNFQSRRPNTSFCFLDIRSPGLGDTAMYLCATSRSGSTDTQYFGPGTRLTVL.

The chain carries TRBV29-1 and TRBJ1-2; D not certain. V lost 4 bases and J 4 bases, leaving 10 bases between the germline ends. CDR3 length: 12 residues. The germline gives CDR1 SQVTM, CDR2 ANQGSEA. The CDR3 here is CSVVPGTYGYTF. CDR3 coding DNA: TGCAGCGTTGTTCCGGGCACCTATGGCTACACCTTC.

This clonotype has just a few counts. This chain joins TRBV28 and TRBJ2-1, with 8 bases identical to TRBD2. V dropped 2 bases and J dropped 4; count of bases not matched to a gene: 7. This CDR3 is built from 16 residues. Looked up from germline, CDR1 is MDHEN and CDR2 is SYDVKM. The DNA of the CDR3 is TGTGCCAGCAGTTTACGCTTCGGGACTAGATACAATGAGCAGTTCTTC. Its protein product is CASSLRFGTRYNEQFF.

This clonotype was recorded a few times. J is TRBJ2-1 and V is TRBV7-9; D unresolved. Per germline, CDR1 SEHNR and CDR2 FQNEAQ (reference sequence). V gave up 5 bases and J gave up 4 bases, with 12 bases separating them. The CDR3 totals 14 residues. CDR3 in DNA: TGTGCCAGCAGCGCCCGGGTTCCATACAATGAGCAGTTCTTC. Protein: CASSARVPYNEQFF.

This clonotype was seen a few times. The rearrangement links TRBV12-3 or TRBV12-4 to TRBJ1-1; D gene ambiguous. The V end was cut by 6 bases, the J end by 5 bases, with 16 bases between. The length of the CDR3 is 14 residues. In DNA form, the CDR3 reads TGTGCCAGCAGGCCGGGCCCCATTCGGACTGAAGCTTTCTTT. Its protein product is CASRPGPIRTEAFF.

This clonotype was found a few times. V and J are TRBV5-1 and TRBJ2-5; 9 bases agree with TRBD1. V lost 1 base to trimming and J lost 3 bases; unmatched junction nucleotides: 1. Germline loops: CDR1 SGHRS, CDR2 YFSETQ. This CDR3 has 14 amino acids. The CDR3 DNA reads as TGCGCCAGCAGCTTGACAGGGGGCAAAGAGACCCAGTACTTC. This sequence encodes CASSLTGGKETQYF.

V is TRBV9 and J is TRBJ2-7; D is perhaps TRBD1 or TRBD2 (5 bases each). Germline loops: CDR1 SGDLS, CDR2 YYNGEE. The CDR3 sequence is 14 residues long. V was clipped by 4 bases and J by 0 bases, with 11 bases between them. The CDR3 DNA is TGTGCCAGCAGCCCGAGGGACGCCTCCTACGAGCAGTACTTC. Amino acids: CASSPRDASYEQYF.

This clonotype showed up many times. The chain joins TRBV10-3 to TRBJ2-2; D unresolved. V gave up 3 bases and J gave up 3 bases, with 8 bases separating them. The CDR3 has 14 residues. The germline V gene encodes CDR1 ENHRY and CDR2 SYGVKD. For the CDR3, the DNA is TGTGCCATCAGTGACGGAGCTTACACCGGGGAGCTGTTTTTT. Its protein is CAISDGAYTGELFF.

The rearrangement links TRBV20-1 to TRBJ2-7; possible D gene TRBD2, 6 bases. The V gene's germline CDR1 is DFQATT and CDR2 SNEGSKA (reference sequence). V gave up 0 bases and J gave up 0 bases, with 15 bases separating them. The CDR3 has 16 amino acids. The chain's CDR3 is CSARDHGGGRSYEQYF. CDR3 bases: TGCAGTGCTAGAGATCATGGGGGAGGTCGCTCCTACGAGCAGTACTTC.

V usage is TRBV4-1 and J usage is TRBJ2-1, with 7 bases identical to TRBD1. This CDR3 is 16 amino acids long. CDR1 is MGHRA and CDR2 is YSYEKL in the germline V gene. V shed 1 base, J shed 8 bases, and the junction held 11 bases outside the gene matches. The chain's CDR3 is CASSQVPLDRADEQFF. Here the CDR3 DNA reads TGCGCCAGCAGCCAAGTCCCACTAGACAGGGCGGATGAGCAGTTCTTC.

V gene TRBV20-1 combines with J gene TRBJ2-5, with 8 bases identical to TRBD2. The CDR3 length is 13 residues. V lost 2 bases and J lost 4; bases outside the gene matches: 3. Germline-derived CDR1 and CDR2 are DFQATT and SNEGSKA (reference sequence). In DNA, the CDR3 is TGCAGTGCTAGACGACTAGCGTCAGAGACCCAGTACTTC. This encodes CSARRLASETQYF.

A few counts support this clonotype. CDR3 protein: CASRSVNTGELFF. DNA for the CDR3: TGTGCCAGCCGCAGTGTTAACACCGGGGAGCTGTTTTTT. The genes are TRBV2 and TRBJ2-2; D not certain. Between the trimmed V and J ends, which lost 8 bases and 2 bases, there was a span of 9 bases. Germline assignment: CDR1 SNHLY and CDR2 FYNNEI. This CDR3 has 13 amino acids.

This clonotype turned up a few times. The CDR3: CSARKRGLAGAIAETQYF. The DNA of the CDR3 is TGCAGTGCTAGAAAAAGGGGACTAGCGGGAGCCATAGCGGAGACCCAGTACTTC. The rearrangement joins TRBV20-1 to TRBJ2-5; TRBD2 aligns across 14 bases. The V and J ends lost 2 bases and 5 bases, in that order; junction bases with no gene match: 13. CDR1 DFQATT and CDR2 SNEGSKA come from the germline V gene (reference sequence). This CDR3 contains 18 residues.

The sample holds a few counts of this clonotype. This chain links TRBV2 with TRBJ1-1; D perhaps matches TRBD1 (5 bases). The germline V gene has CDR1 SNHLY and CDR2 FYNNEI. There are 13 residues in the CDR3. Trimming took off 4 bases at V and 6 bases at J, with 12 bases between the two ends. The CDR3 loop is CASSVRALAEAFF. The CDR3 coding sequence is TGTGCCAGCAGTGTCAGGGCTTTGGCTGAAGCTTTCTTT.

This clonotype has more than one count but fewer than ten. This sequence joins TRBV5-8 and TRBJ2-3, with D tentatively TRBD1 (5 bases). Trimming took 2 bases from V and 6 from J, leaving 13 bases between them. The CDR3 covers 14 residues. CDR1 and CDR2 from the germline V gene are SGHTS and YDEGEE. The CDR3 protein is CASSFRGSSDTQYF. In nucleotides, the CDR3 is TGTGCCAGCAGCTTTAGGGGTTCATCCGATACGCAGTATTTT.

This rearrangement joins TRBV12-3 or TRBV12-4 to TRBJ2-3; D is undetermined. The CDR3 loop spans 16 amino acids. With 3 bases removed from V and 2 bases from J, the gap between germline ends came to 15 bases. The CDR3 coding sequence is TGTGCCAGCAGTTTTGAACCACTTGGCCTCACAGATACGCAGTATTTT. Amino acids: CASSFEPLGLTDTQYF.

This sequence joins TRBV7-6 and TRBJ2-2; the D call may be TRBD1 or TRBD2 (5 bases each). The V gene's germline CDR1 is SGHVS and CDR2 FNYEAQ. Trimming left V 2 bases short and J 8 bases short, with 18 bases between. CDR3 length: 16 amino acids. CDR3 nucleotides: TGTGCCAGCAGCTTAATTGCCGTCCGGGGCATAGGGGAGCTGTTTTTT. Translation gives CASSLIAVRGIGELFF.

This clonotype was counted between two and nine times. This sequence joins TRBV6-1 and TRBJ1-4; no clear D gene. Germline V gives CDR1 MNHNS, CDR2 SASEGT. V shed 6 bases and J shed 3 bases, with 17 bases lying between them. The CDR3 has 16 amino acids. The CDR3 protein is CASRRAQLASNEKLFF. As DNA, the CDR3 is TGTGCCAGCAGGCGAGCCCAATTAGCGTCTAATGAAAAACTGTTTTTT.

This rearrangement joins TRBV28 to TRBJ2-5, with unresolved D. The CDR3 runs 13 residues. Germline V gene data show CDR1 as MDHEN and CDR2 as SYDVKM. Trimming took off 3 bases at V and 5 bases at J, with 10 bases between the two ends. The CDR3 sequence is CASSFIWRETQYF. Written as DNA, the CDR3 is TGTGCCAGCAGTTTCATATGGCGGGAGACCCAGTACTTC.

The chain carries TRBV5-1 and TRBJ2-1; D is undetermined. The CDR3 covers 17 residues. Germline CDR1 SGHRS, CDR2 YFSETQ. V was pared by 0 bases and J by 0 bases, with 13 bases between. The CDR3 DNA reads as TGCGCCAGCAGCTTGGTTATTAGCCCTAGCTCCTACAATGAGCAGTTCTTC. Translated: CASSLVISPSSYNEQFF. The complete variable domain, with remaining parts taken from reference TRBV5-1 and TRBJ2-1, reads KAGVTQTPRYLIKTRGQQVTLSCSPISGHRSVSWYQQTPGQGLQFLFEYFSETQRNKGNFPGRFSGRQFSNSRSEMNVSTLELGDSALYLCASSLVISPSSYNEQFFGPGTRLTVL.

This rearrangement joins TRBV20-1 to TRBJ2-3; 10 nucleotides agree with TRBD1. This CDR3 region has 16 residues. The germline V gene has CDR1 DFQATT and CDR2 SNEGSKA (reference sequence). Losses at the gene ends were 0 bases for V and 2 bases for J; bases not matched to a gene: 5. The CDR3 sequence is CSARDPTGGFTDTQYF. In DNA, the CDR3 is TGCAGTGCTAGAGATCCGACAGGGGGCTTCACAGATACGCAGTATTTT.

The chain recombines TRBV27 with TRBJ1-5; D is uncertain. Germline V gene data show CDR1 as MNHEY and CDR2 as SMNVEV (reference sequence). The CDR3 sequence is 13 residues long. Trimming took 2 bases from V and 6 from J, leaving 8 bases between them. The CDR3 nucleotides are TGTGCCAGCAGTTTACGTTTCGGTCAGCCCCAGCATTTT. It codes for CASSLRFGQPQHF.

The CDR3 is CASSWKDGGREYF. CDR3 in DNA: TGTGCCAGCAGTTGGAAGGATGGCGGGAGGGAGTACTTC. The V and J genes are TRBV6-2 or TRBV6-3 and TRBJ2-5; 9 bases agree with TRBD2. V trimming: 4 bases; J trimming: 12 bases; junction bases outside the gene matches: 9. The CDR3 is made up of 13 amino acids. In germline, CDR1 is MNHEY, CDR2 SVGEGT.

V and J are TRBV12-3 or TRBV12-4 and TRBJ2-1; unclear D gene. The CDR3 runs to 13 residues. Trimming left V 3 bases short and J 9 bases short, with 12 bases between. CDR3 sequence (DNA): TGTGCCAGCAGTTTTAACGTCCCGAGTGAGCAGTTCTTC. Its protein is CASSFNVPSEQFF.

This clonotype turned up a few times. This chain connects TRBV7-8 to TRBJ1-2; 8 positions match TRBD1. The junction had 13 bases not matched to a gene; V was cut back by 5 bases and J by 8 bases. There are 15 residues in the CDR3. Germline V gene sequence: CDR1 SGHVS, CDR2 FQNEAQ. In DNA, the CDR3 is TGTGCCAGCAGCCTCAACCGGCAGGGGGCAGGGGGCTACACCTTC. Translation gives CASSLNRQGAGGYTF. Full variable domain (missing parts from reference TRBV7-8 and TRBJ1-2): GAGVSQSPRYKVAKRGQDVALRCDPISGHVSLFWYQQALGQGPEFLTYFQNEAQLDKSGLPSDRFFAERPEGSVSTLKIQRTQQEDSAVYLCASSLNRQGAGGYTFGSGTRLTVV.

The table lists this clonotype with a few counts. The chain employs TRBV11-2 and TRBJ2-5; tentative D call: TRBD2 (7 bases). In germline, CDR1 is SGHAT, CDR2 FQNNGV. The CDR3 has 14 residues. The V and J ends lost 1 base and 7 bases respectively, with 13 bases between them. In DNA form, the CDR3 reads TGTGCCAGCAGCTTAGGGACTAGAGGGGGGACCCAGTACTTC. It encodes CASSLGTRGGTQYF.